This T cell receptor beta chain was sequenced in a study of blood T cells in healthy people across ages. General study results and limits: As naive T cell percentage varied, TCR beta diversity correlated strongly with it. The unknown donor CMV status may have confounded expanded clonotype changes. Per million T cells, the diversity of TCR beta decreased roughly linearly as age advanced.

Of note for this clonotype: Its specificity is unknown.

V gave up 7 bases and J gave up 0 bases, with 15 bases separating them. Germline CDR1 is DFQATT and CDR2 is SNEGSKA (reference sequence). The CDR3 covers 14 residues. Next came a second PCR, run for about 6 to 12 cycles, which used a sample-barcoded 5' primer along with a J-beta primer mix. The authors tagged each cDNA molecule using a template-switch adaptor with 12 random nucleotides. MiXCR, applied by TCRdb to the 5' RACE reads, yields one record per CDR3 protein. The table includes about 970,000 distinct CDR3 sequences, roughly 50% detected once. The TCR was taken from a woman in her sixties or seventies in good health. V gene TRBV20-1 combines with J gene TRBJ1-1; D uncertain. Sequenced material: blood. In DNA form, the CDR3 reads TGCAGTGTAATGGAATACGGGATGAACACTGAAGCTTTCTTT. Translation: CSVMEYGMNTEAFF.